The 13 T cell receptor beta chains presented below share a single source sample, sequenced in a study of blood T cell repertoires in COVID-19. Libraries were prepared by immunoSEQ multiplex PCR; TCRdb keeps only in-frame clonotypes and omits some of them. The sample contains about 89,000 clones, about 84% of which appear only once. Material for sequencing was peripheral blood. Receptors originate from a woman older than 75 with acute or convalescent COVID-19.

The CDR3, as DNA: TGTGCCAGCAGACCCAGCGGGGCCTACGAGCAGTACTTC. It yields the protein CASRPSGAYEQYF. This chain joins TRBV28 and TRBJ2-7; 7 bases match TRBD2. Germline V lookup: CDR1 MDHEN, CDR2 SYDVKM. Trimming cost V 6 bases and J 2 bases; bases outside gene matches: 4. This CDR3 has 13 residues.

Written as DNA, the CDR3 is TGTGCCAGCAGCCTGGACGGCCTGAGGGTGGAAGCTTTCTTT. Protein: CASSLDGLRVEAFF. This sequence joins TRBV5-4 and TRBJ1-1; D ambiguous. There are 14 residues in the CDR3. V lost 4 bases and J 8 bases, leaving 18 bases between the germline ends. The V gene's germline CDR1 is SGHNT and CDR2 YYREEE (reference sequence).

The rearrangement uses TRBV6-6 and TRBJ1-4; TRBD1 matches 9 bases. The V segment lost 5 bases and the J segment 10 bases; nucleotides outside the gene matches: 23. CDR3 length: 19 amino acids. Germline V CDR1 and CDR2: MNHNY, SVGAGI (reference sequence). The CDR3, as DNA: TGTGCCAGCAGTCCCCGAGCCCCCGGGACAGGGTCCCCGTCGGCAAAACTGTTTTTT. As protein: CASSPRAPGTGSPSAKLFF.

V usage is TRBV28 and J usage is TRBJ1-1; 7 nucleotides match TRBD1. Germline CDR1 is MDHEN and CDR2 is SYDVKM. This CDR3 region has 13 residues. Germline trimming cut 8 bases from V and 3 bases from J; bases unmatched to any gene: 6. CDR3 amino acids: CASRQGLYTEAFF. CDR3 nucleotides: TGTGCCAGCCGACAGGGTTTATACACTGAAGCTTTCTTT.

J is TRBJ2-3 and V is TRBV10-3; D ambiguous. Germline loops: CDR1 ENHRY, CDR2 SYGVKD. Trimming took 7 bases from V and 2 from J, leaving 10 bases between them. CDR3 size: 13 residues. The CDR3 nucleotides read TGTGCCATCACAGGCGAAAACACAGATACGCAGTATTTT. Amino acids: CAITGENTDTQYF.

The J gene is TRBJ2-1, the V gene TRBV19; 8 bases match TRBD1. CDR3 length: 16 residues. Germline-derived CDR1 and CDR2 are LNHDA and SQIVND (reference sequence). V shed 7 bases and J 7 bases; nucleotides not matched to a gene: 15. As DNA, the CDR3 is TGTGCCAGTACGGCCCTGACAGGGGATCTCCGGAATGAGCAGTTCTTC. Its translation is CASTALTGDLRNEQFF.

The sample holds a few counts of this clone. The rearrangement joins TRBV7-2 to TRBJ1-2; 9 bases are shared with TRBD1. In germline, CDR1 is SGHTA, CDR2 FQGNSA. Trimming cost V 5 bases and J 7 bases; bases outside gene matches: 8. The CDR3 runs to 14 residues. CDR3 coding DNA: TGTGCCAGCAGCGCCAATGGACAGGGGTTTGGCTACACCTTC. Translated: CASSANGQGFGYTF.

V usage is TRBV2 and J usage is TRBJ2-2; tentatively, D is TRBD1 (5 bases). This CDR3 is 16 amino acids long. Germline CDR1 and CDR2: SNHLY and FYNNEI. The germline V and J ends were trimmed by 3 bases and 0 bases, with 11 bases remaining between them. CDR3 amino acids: CASSDRDRSNTGELFF. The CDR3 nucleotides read TGTGCCAGCAGTGACAGGGATCGATCGAACACCGGGGAGCTGTTTTTT.

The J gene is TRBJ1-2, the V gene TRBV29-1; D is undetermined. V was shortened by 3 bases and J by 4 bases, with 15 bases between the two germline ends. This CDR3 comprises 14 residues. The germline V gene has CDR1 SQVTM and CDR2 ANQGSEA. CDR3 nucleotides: TGCAGCGTTGATGAGGGAATTTCCAGCTATGGCTACACCTTC. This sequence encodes CSVDEGISSYGYTF.

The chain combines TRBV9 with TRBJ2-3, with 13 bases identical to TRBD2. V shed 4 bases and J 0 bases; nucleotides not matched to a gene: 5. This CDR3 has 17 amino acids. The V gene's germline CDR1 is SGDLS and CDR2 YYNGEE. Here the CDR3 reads CASSLGLAGPSTDTQYF. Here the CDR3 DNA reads TGTGCCAGCAGCTTGGGACTAGCGGGGCCAAGCACAGATACGCAGTATTTT.

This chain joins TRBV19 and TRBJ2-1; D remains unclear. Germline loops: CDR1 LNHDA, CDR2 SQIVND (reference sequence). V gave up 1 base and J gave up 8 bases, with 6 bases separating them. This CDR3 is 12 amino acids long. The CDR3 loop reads CASSIVRDEQFF. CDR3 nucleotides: TGTGCCAGTAGTATAGTTCGTGATGAGCAGTTCTTC.

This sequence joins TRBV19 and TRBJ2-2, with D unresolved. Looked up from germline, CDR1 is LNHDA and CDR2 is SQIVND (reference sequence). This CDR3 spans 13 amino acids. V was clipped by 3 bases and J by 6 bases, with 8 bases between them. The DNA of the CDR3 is TGTGCCAGTAGTATCAGTGGTTCCGGGGAGCTGTTTTTT. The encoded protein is CASSISGSGELFF.

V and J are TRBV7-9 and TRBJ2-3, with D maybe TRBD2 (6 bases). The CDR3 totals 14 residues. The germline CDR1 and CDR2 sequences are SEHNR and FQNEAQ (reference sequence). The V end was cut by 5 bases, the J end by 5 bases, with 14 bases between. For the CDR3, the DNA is TGTGCCAGCAGCCCCTCTTATAGCGGAGATACGCAGTATTTT. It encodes CASSPSYSGDTQYF. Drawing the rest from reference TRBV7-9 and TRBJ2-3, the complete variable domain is DTGVSQNPRHKITKRGQNVTFRCDPISEHNRLYWYRQTLGQGPEFLTYFQNEAQLEKSRLLSDRFSAERPKGSFSTLEIQRTEQGDSAMYLCASSPSYSGDTQYFGPGTRLTVL.